The entry below describes one T cell receptor (beta chain). Its recognized antigen is unknown. The input lacks base qualities; no much larger clone sits a single base away. TCRbeta CDR3 regions were amplified from genomic DNA by means of the immunoSEQ Assay, a bias-controlled multiplex PCR. The study's own analysis went as follows. Nucleated cell counts per sample were estimated from amplification of reference gene primers within the assay. To quantify the absolute abundance of each unique TCRbeta CDR3 rearrangement, sequence reads were collapsed and filtered. For each sample, productive Simpson clonality was calculated as the square root of Simpson's diversity index over productive rearrangements. Entries here come from immuneACCESS through TCRdb and include only in-frame sequences with V and J called. Some clones fail to appear in such tables; in the studies checked, an unresolved V gene covers under half of the shortfall, and the cause of the remainder is unknown. D and trimming come from the DNA, and the V and J calls and clone size come from that table. The sample records approximately 240,000 clones, roughly 88% of which are singletons. 2.1% of the sample rests with the top ten.

The CDR3 holds 16 amino acids from the cysteine to the phenylalanine. Here the CDR3 DNA is all that survives: 48 bases in frame from base 1. Sequences SGHRS (CDR1) and YFSETQ (CDR2) are obtained from the germline V gene. V is cut back by 0 bases and J by 4 bases, with 6 bases in the junction unmatched. A second Seattle source provided samples from volunteer blood donors who had recovered from COVID-19. Each collaborating institution followed its own protocols to collect whole blood in K2EDTA tubes. For TCRbeta analysis, collaborators shipped samples in one of three forms: frozen whole blood, isolated PBMCs, or DNA extracted from either of those sample types. The entry originates in a study of blood T cell repertoires in COVID-19 (dated by TCRdb to the early 2020s). With respect to the entire study: Samples from collaborators originated in the United States, Italy and Spain and spanned both the acute and convalescent phases of COVID-19. HLA class I and class II types, where available, came from metadata supplied by the sample provider rather than from assay-based typing. Sample metadata almost always included a de-identified subject ID, COVID-19 status, age in years and sex. The prospective study material was composed of cDNA or gDNA derived from T cells, B-cell-depleted T cells, or PBMCs. Deeply sampled blood TCRbeta repertoires from subjects exposed to, actively infected with, or recovered from COVID-19 were included in the dataset. The samples were drawn from the first 160 participants of the ongoing ImmuneRACE study and from 1,200 or so subjects provided by 6 global collaborators. A freely available public database, intended as a resource for researchers studying the immune response to SARS-CoV-2, is where the repertoires were released. The paper as a whole reports these results and caveats: Clinical and demographic metadata were provided uncurated, with the amount varying by source and participant.

The V and J segments used are TRBV5-1 and TRBJ2-1; 8 junctional bases match TRBD2. The TCR originated in a woman aged 35 to 49 who had recovered from COVID-19. Source material: peripheral blood. The sequenced DNA: TGCGCCAGCAGCTTGGCCGGGACTAGTTTTTACAATGAGCAGTTCTTC. Protein translation: CASSLAGTSFYNEQFF.